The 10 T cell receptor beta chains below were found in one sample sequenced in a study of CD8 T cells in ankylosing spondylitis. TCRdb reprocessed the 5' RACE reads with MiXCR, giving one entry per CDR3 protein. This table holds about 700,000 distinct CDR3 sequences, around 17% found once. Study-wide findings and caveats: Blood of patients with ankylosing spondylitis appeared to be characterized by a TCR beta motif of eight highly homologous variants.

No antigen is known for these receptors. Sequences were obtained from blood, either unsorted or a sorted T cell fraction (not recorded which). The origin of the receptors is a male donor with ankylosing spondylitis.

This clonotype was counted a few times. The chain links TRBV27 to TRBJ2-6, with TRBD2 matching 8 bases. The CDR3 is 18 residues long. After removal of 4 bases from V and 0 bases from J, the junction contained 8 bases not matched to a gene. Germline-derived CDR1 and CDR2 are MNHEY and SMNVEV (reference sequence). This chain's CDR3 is CASSYLSGVSSGANVLTF. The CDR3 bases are TGTGCCAGCAGTTATCTTAGCGGGGTCTCCTCTGGGGCCAACGTCCTGACTTTC.

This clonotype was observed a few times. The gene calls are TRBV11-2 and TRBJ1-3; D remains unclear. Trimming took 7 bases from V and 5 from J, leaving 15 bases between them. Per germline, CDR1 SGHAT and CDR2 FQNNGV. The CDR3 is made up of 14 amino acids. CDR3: CASTDTTVRNTIYF. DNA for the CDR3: TGTGCCAGCACAGACACAACCGTCAGAAACACCATATATTTT.

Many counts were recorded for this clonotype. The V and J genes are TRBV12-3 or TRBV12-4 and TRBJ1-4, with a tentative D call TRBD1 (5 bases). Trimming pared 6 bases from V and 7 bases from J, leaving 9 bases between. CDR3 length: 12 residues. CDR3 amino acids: CASRGLREKLFF. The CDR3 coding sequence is TGTGCCAGCAGGGGACTCCGTGAAAAACTGTTTTTT.

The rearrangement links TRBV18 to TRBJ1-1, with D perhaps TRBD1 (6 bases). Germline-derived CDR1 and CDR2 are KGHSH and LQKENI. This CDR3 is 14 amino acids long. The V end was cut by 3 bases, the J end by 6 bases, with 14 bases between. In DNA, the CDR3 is TGTGCCAGCTCACCCCCGGACAGTAGCGCTGAAGCTTTCTTT. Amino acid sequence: CASSPPDSSAEAFF.

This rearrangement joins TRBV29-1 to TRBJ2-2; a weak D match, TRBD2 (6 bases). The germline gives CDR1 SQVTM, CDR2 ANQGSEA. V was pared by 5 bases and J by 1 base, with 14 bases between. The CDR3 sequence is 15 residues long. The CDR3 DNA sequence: TGCAGCGTTTTCCCGGGGCGGGGGAACACCGGGGAGCTGTTTTTT. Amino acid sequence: CSVFPGRGNTGELFF.

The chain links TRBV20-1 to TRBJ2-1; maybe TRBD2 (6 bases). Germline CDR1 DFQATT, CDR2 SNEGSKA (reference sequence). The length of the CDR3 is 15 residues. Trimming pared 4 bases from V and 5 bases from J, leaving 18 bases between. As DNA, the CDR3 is TGCAGTGCTAAGAAACCGGGACTGCAAAACAATGAGCAGTTCTTC. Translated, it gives CSAKKPGLQNNEQFF.

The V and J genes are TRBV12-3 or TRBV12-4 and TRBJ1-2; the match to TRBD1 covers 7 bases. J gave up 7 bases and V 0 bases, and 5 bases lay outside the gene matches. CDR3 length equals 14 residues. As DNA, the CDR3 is TGTGCCAGCAGTTTAGCGCGACAGGGCGGTGGCTACACCTTC. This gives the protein CASSLARQGGGYTF.

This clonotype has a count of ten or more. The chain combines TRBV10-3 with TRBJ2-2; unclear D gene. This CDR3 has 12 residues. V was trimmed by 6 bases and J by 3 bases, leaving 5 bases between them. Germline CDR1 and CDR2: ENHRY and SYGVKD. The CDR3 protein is CAISPDTGELFF. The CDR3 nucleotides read TGTGCCATCAGCCCCGACACCGGGGAGCTGTTTTTT.

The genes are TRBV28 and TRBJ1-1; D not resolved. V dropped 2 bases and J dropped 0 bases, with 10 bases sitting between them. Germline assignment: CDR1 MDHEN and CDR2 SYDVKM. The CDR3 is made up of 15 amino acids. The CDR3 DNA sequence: TGTGCCAGCAGTTTAGGAGAAACCATGAACACTGAAGCTTTCTTT. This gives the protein CASSLGETMNTEAFF.

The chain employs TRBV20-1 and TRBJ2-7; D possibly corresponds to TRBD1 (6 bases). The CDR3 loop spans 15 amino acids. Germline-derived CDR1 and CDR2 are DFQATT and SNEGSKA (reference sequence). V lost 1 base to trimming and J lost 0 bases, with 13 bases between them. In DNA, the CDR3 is TGCAGTGCTAGAGGCTCGGGACACCCCTCCTACGAGCAGTACTTC. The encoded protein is CSARGSGHPSYEQYF.